What follows describes a single T cell receptor (beta chain). Repertoires were generated with immunoSEQ multiplex PCR, while TCRdb's copy carries only in-frame clones and drops some. The sample lists about 1 million clones, about three quarters occurring once. Germline V CDR1 and CDR2: MNHEY, SVGAGI. Trimming shortened V by 5 bases and J by 8 bases, and 10 bases separated the two germline ends. The CDR3 covers 13 residues. This entry is derived from a study of shared clonotypes between healthy human individuals. This chain connects TRBV6-5 to TRBJ1-6; D call uncertain. Sequencing was done on a sample of memory CD4+ T cells sorted from blood. Noted subset: CD45RA-negative fraction. The clonotype originates from a man aged 18 to 30 in good health. The DNA of the CDR3 is TGTGCCAGCAGTACGGGGTCGTATTCACCCCTCCACTTT. Protein product: CASSTGSYSPLHF.